Following are 5 T cell receptor beta chains from one sample sequenced in a study of Ad26.COV2.S vaccination and SARS-CoV-2 variants. Some clones are missing from TCRdb's copy, which holds only in-frame ones; the method was immunoSEQ multiplex PCR. The profile covers fewer than 500,000 clones, with about 93% appearing a single time and more than 10% taken by the ten largest. Treatment specified: roughly 20 received Ad26.COV2.S at low or high dose, single or two shots; 5 received placebo; per-sample allocation not given. Collection of samples fell on day 63 after the first vaccine or placebo injection. Sample: peripheral blood, taken in a trial of Ad26.COV2.S vaccine versus placebo. The receptors were sampled from a person aged 18 to 65 who received the Ad26.COV2.S COVID-19 vaccine or a placebo.

This sequence joins TRBV29-1 and TRBJ2-7; TRBD1 matches at 7 bases. This CDR3 is 13 amino acids long. Germline CDR1 and CDR2: SQVTM and ANQGSEA. The junction had 8 bases not matched to a gene; V was cut back by 7 bases and J by 2 bases. The CDR3 region is CSGITGAPYEQYF. The CDR3 DNA follows: TGCAGCGGGATTACAGGGGCACCCTACGAGCAGTACTTC.

The V call is TRBV18, the J call TRBJ2-1; a weak D match, TRBD1 (7 bases). Germline V gene lookup returns CDR1 KGHSH and CDR2 LQKENI. Trimming took 3 bases from V and 7 from J, leaving 19 bases between them. This CDR3 has 16 residues. This chain's CDR3 is CASSPAGQAGRNEQFF. In DNA form, the CDR3 reads TGTGCCAGCTCACCGGCCGGACAGGCGGGGAGAAATGAGCAGTTCTTC.

This chain uses TRBV5-1 with TRBJ2-4, with 13 bases fitting TRBD2. The trim removed 2 bases at V and 8 bases at J, leaving 7 bases unmatched. The CDR3 is made up of 16 amino acids. Germline lookup yields CDR1 SGHRS and CDR2 YFSETQ. CDR3 in DNA: TGCGCCAGCAGCTTAGGGACTAGCGGGAATTATGACATTCAGTACTTC. Protein product: CASSLGTSGNYDIQYF.

CDR3 sequence reads: CASSLVYRGDTIYF. The CDR3 region has the DNA TGTGCCAGCAGCTTAGTGTACAGGGGAGACACCATATATTTT. This rearrangement joins TRBV7-6 to TRBJ1-3, with 7 bases lining up with TRBD1. Unmatched junction bases numbered 5, after V lost 1 base and J lost 8 bases. The CDR3 loop spans 14 amino acids. Germline loops: CDR1 SGHVS, CDR2 FNYEAQ.

The chain is built from TRBV16 and TRBJ1-2; D gene unclear. V was pared by 2 bases and J by 0 bases, with 7 bases between. The CDR3 has 14 residues. Germline CDR1 KGHSY, CDR2 FQNENV. The CDR3 sequence: CASSQNSANYGYTF. The CDR3 DNA is TGTGCCAGCAGCCAAAATTCAGCTAACTATGGCTACACCTTC.